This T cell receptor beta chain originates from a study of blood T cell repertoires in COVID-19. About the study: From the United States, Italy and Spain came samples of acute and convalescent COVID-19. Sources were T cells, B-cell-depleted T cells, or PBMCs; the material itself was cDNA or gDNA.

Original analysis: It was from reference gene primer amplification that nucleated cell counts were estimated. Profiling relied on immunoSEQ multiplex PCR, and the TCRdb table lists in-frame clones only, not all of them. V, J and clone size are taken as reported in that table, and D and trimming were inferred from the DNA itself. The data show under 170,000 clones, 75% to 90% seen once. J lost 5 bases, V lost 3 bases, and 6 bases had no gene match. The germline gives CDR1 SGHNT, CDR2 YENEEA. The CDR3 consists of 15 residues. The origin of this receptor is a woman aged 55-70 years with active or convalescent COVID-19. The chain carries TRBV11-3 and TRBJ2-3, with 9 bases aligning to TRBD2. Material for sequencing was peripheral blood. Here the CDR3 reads CASSFSGGWIDTQYF. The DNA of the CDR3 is TGTGCCAGCAGCTTTAGCGGGGGATGGATAGATACGCAGTATTTT.